The 31 T cell receptor beta chains in this list originate from one sample, sequenced in a study of blood T cell repertoires in COVID-19. Profiled with immunoSEQ multiplex PCR; TCRdb holds only in-frame clones, not every one. Of about 88,000 clones detected, about 84% appear once; the ten largest clones hold about 14%. The sample taken for sequencing was peripheral blood. These TCRs come from a woman in her 70s with acute or convalescent COVID-19.

V gene TRBV3-1 (or the pseudogene TRBV3-2) combines with J gene TRBJ2-1; TRBD1 matches 9 bases. Germline CDR1 LGHDT, CDR2 YNNKEL (reference sequence). The V gene end was trimmed by 1 base and the J gene end by 6 bases; junction bases not matched to a gene: 7. CDR3 size: 16 residues. CDR3 bases: TGTGCCAGCAGCCAAGTCAACAGGGGGCTAGGCAATGAGCAGTTCTTC. Its protein product is CASSQVNRGLGNEQFF.

The chain recombines TRBV5-1 with TRBJ2-1, with 13 bases fitting TRBD2. Germline V CDR1 and CDR2: SGHRS, YFSETQ. This CDR3 has 16 residues. Trimming removed 4 bases from V and 10 bases from J; junction bases left unmatched: 11. CDR3 DNA sequence: TGCGCCAGCAGCCCGTGGAGCGGACTAGCGGGAGTAGAGCAGTTCTTC. Its protein product is CASSPWSGLAGVEQFF.

This clone appeared once. This chain joins TRBV5-6 and TRBJ2-1; D is unresolved. This CDR3 is built from 12 residues. Trimming left V 4 bases short and J 9 bases short, with 11 bases between. The germline gives CDR1 SGHDT, CDR2 YYEEEE. The CDR3 DNA follows: TGTGCCAGCAGCCAAATGGCAAGTGAGCAGTTCTTC. The encoded protein is CASSQMASEQFF.

The chain joins TRBV25-1 to TRBJ2-1; no firm D call. CDR3 length equals 12 residues. CDR1 is MGHDK and CDR2 is SYGVNS in the germline V gene. Trimming removed 5 bases from V and 4 bases from J, with 6 bases in between. The CDR3 bases are TGTGCCAGCAGTCCTCCGTACAATGAGCAGTTCTTC. Amino acids: CASSPPYNEQFF. Full variable domain (outside the CDR3, taken from reference TRBV25-1 and TRBJ2-1): EADIYQTPRYLVIGTGKKITLECSQTMGHDKMYWYQQDPGMELHLIHYSYGVNSTEKGDLSSESTVSRIRTEHFPLTLESARPSHTSQYLCASSPPYNEQFFGPGTRLTVL.

The rearrangement joins TRBV6-1 to TRBJ2-7; TRBD2 matches 8 bases. V was pared by 1 base and J by 3 bases, with 8 bases of the junction left unmatched. The CDR3 loop spans 16 amino acids. CDR1 MNHNS and CDR2 SASEGT come from the germline V gene. The chain's CDR3 is CASSEGGLAGVYEQYV. The CDR3 bases are TGTGCCAGCAGTGAAGGCGGGCTAGCGGGCGTCTACGAGCAGTACGTC.

The J gene is TRBJ2-3, the V gene TRBV30; 10 positions agree with TRBD2. The CDR3 has 15 residues. The V segment lost 1 base and the J segment 6 bases; nucleotides outside the gene matches: 7. Germline lookup yields CDR1 GTSNPN and CDR2 SVGIG (reference sequence). CDR3 residues: CAWSALAGVLDTQYF. Written as DNA, the CDR3 is TGTGCCTGGAGTGCGCTAGCGGGAGTATTGGATACGCAGTATTTT.

V usage is TRBV6-1 and J usage is TRBJ1-4; 7 nucleotides match TRBD1. This CDR3 is built from 14 residues. Germline trimming cut 3 bases from V and 5 bases from J; bases unmatched to any gene: 3. Germline values: CDR1 MNHNS, CDR2 SASEGT. The CDR3 loop is CASSEDRLNEKLFF. The CDR3 DNA sequence: TGTGCCAGCAGTGAGGACAGGTTAAATGAAAAACTGTTTTTT.

This rearrangement joins TRBV9 to TRBJ1-1; no definite D call. The CDR3 has 13 residues. CDR1 and CDR2 (germline): SGDLS, YYNGEE. Trimming shortened V by 3 bases and J by 1 base, and 7 bases separated the two germline ends. For the CDR3, the DNA is TGTGCCAGCAGCGGATTCGGGAACACTGAAGCTTTCTTT. It translates to CASSGFGNTEAFF.

This CDR3 is CASSRTGNGYTF. The DNA for the CDR3 is TGTGCCAGCAGCCGAACAGGGAATGGCTACACCTTC. J is TRBJ1-2 and V is TRBV2, with D perhaps matching TRBD1 (6 bases). Germline V lookup: CDR1 SNHLY, CDR2 FYNNEI. The CDR3 extends over 12 amino acids. Trimming shortened V by 6 bases and J by 6 bases, and 11 bases separated the two germline ends.

This chain links TRBV3-1 (or the pseudogene TRBV3-2) with TRBJ2-3; D perhaps matches TRBD2 (5 bases). This CDR3 region has 16 residues. Germline V gives CDR1 LGHDT, CDR2 YNNKEL (reference sequence). Trimming cost V 3 bases and J 0 bases, with 13 bases left between them. The CDR3 sequence: CASSHRTGVSTDTQYF. CDR3 sequence (DNA): TGTGCCAGCAGCCACAGGACCGGGGTAAGCACAGATACGCAGTATTTT.

This chain uses TRBV6-5 with TRBJ2-3, with TRBD2 matching over 11 bases. The germline CDR1 and CDR2 sequences are MNHEY and SVGAGI. The CDR3 runs to 13 residues. J was trimmed by 10 bases and V by 6 bases; bases with no gene match: 6. CDR3 coding DNA: TGTGCCAGCAGGGCCGGGACTAGCGGTCCGCAGTATTTT. This sequence encodes CASRAGTSGPQYF.

The J gene is TRBJ2-7, the V gene TRBV12-5; no definite D call. The germline CDR1 and CDR2 sequences are LGHNT and FRNRAP. This CDR3 region has 14 residues. V lost 3 bases, J lost 0 bases, and 9 bases lay in between. The CDR3, as DNA: TGTGCTAGTGGTTTCCCCCCCCTCTCCTACGAGCAGTACGTC. Translated: CASGFPPLSYEQYV.

This sequence joins TRBV3-1 (or the pseudogene TRBV3-2) and TRBJ1-2; TRBD1 might be the D (6 bases). The length of the CDR3 is 13 residues. Trimming shortened V by 5 bases and J by 3 bases, and 10 bases separated the two germline ends. Per germline, CDR1 LGHDT and CDR2 YNNKEL (reference sequence). In DNA, the CDR3 is TGTGCCAGCAGCTTTAGACAGGACTATGGCTACACCTTC. Amino acids: CASSFRQDYGYTF.

The chain employs TRBV7-9 and TRBJ2-7; no definite D call. The length of the CDR3 is 15 residues. The V and J ends lost 5 bases and 2 bases respectively, with 16 bases between them. CDR1 SEHNR and CDR2 FQNEAQ come from the germline V gene (reference sequence). CDR3 coding DNA: TGTGCCAGCAGCCCAAACCTTCCCCCTACCTACGAGCAGTACGTC. This encodes CASSPNLPPTYEQYV.

The chain recombines TRBV4-2 with TRBJ1-6; 7 positions match TRBD1. V shed 0 bases, J shed 5 bases, and the junction held 4 bases outside the gene matches. The CDR3 is 16 residues long. The germline CDR1 and CDR2 sequences are LGHNA and YNFKEQ. CDR3 loop: CASSQDDRVNNSPLHF. The DNA for the CDR3 is TGTGCCAGCAGCCAAGATGACAGGGTAAATAATTCACCCCTCCACTTT.

The chain links TRBV28 to TRBJ1-6; D might be TRBD1 (5 bases). Trimming stripped 2 bases from V and 10 bases from J, with 12 bases between. The germline gives CDR1 MDHEN, CDR2 SYDVKM. This CDR3 region has 14 residues. CDR3 region: CASSLRQGRSPLHF. Here the CDR3 DNA reads TGTGCCAGCAGTTTAAGGCAGGGTCGGTCACCCCTCCACTTT.

Here the CDR3 reads CASSTGTRYNEQFF. DNA of the CDR3: TGTGCCAGCAGTACCGGGACTAGATACAATGAGCAGTTCTTC. This rearrangement joins TRBV25-1 to TRBJ2-1, with 8 positions matching TRBD2. Germline CDR1 and CDR2: MGHDK and SYGVNS. V shed 5 bases and J 4 bases; nucleotides not matched to a gene: 4. The CDR3 is 14 amino acids. Together with reference TRBV25-1 and TRBJ2-1, the CDR3 gives the full variable domain: EADIYQTPRYLVIGTGKKITLECSQTMGHDKMYWYQQDPGMELHLIHYSYGVNSTEKGDLSSESTVSRIRTEHFPLTLESARPSHTSQYLCASSTGTRYNEQFFGPGTRLTVL.

This chain links TRBV19 with TRBJ1-5, with D perhaps matching TRBD1 (5 bases). Per the germline V gene, CDR1 is LNHDA and CDR2 is SQIVND (reference sequence). The CDR3 has 17 residues. V was trimmed by 3 bases and J by 3 bases, leaving 18 bases between them. The CDR3 DNA reads as TGTGCCAGTAGTATTATCCAGGGAAGGGCCCTCAATCAGCCCCAGCATTTT. It is translated as CASSIIQGRALNQPQHF.

This clone appeared a few times. The chain's CDR3 is CASSFGRGSAQETQYF. CDR3 in DNA: TGTGCCAGCAGCTTTGGGAGGGGGTCGGCCCAAGAGACCCAGTACTTC. The rearrangement uses TRBV7-9 and TRBJ2-5; weak D call: TRBD2 (7 bases). CDR3 length equals 16 residues. Germline CDR1 and CDR2: SEHNR and FQNEAQ (reference sequence). With 3 bases removed from V and 1 base from J, the gap between germline ends came to 15 bases.

The chain joins TRBV7-7 to TRBJ2-1, with 8 bases aligning to TRBD1. The CDR3 consists of 15 residues. CDR1 SSHAT and CDR2 FNYEAQ come from the germline V gene (reference sequence). Trimming removed 5 bases from V and 6 bases from J; junction bases left unmatched: 9. The CDR3 DNA is TGTGCCAGCAGCCGAGGACAGGGCTGGAGCAATGAGCAGTTCTTC. Its protein product is CASSRGQGWSNEQFF.

DNA of the CDR3: TGTGCCTGGAGTGGGGCGGATGGGGGACAGTACACTGAAGCTTTCTTT. Its translation: CAWSGADGGQYTEAFF. This sequence joins TRBV30 and TRBJ1-1; TRBD1 agrees at 7 bases. CDR3 length: 16 residues. The J segment lost 3 bases and the V segment lost 1 base, leaving 11 bases of the junction unmatched. The germline gives CDR1 GTSNPN, CDR2 SVGIG (reference sequence).

The V call is TRBV19, the J call TRBJ1-2, with D perhaps TRBD1 (5 bases). Trimming removed 7 bases at V and 3 bases at J, with 12 bases between. CDR1 LNHDA and CDR2 SQIVND come from the germline V gene (reference sequence). The length of the CDR3 is 13 residues. The CDR3 DNA reads as TGTGCCAGTACCCTGCGGGACGACTATGGCTACACCTTC. This translates into CASTLRDDYGYTF.

The chain carries TRBV21-1 and TRBJ2-7; the table's D call TRBD1 went unverified against the DNA. TRBV21-1 is classified as a pseudogene. The CDR3 extends over 11 amino acids. The CDR3 sequence: CASYRVYEQYV. Here the CDR3 DNA reads TGTGCCAGCTACAGAGTCTACGAGCAGTACGTC.

This rearrangement joins TRBV6-1 to TRBJ2-5; TRBD1 is a possible D gene (7 bases). Germline assignment: CDR1 MNHNS and CDR2 SASEGT. V lost 3 bases, J lost 4 bases, and 12 bases lay in between. This CDR3 has 14 amino acids. CDR3 DNA: TGTGCCAGCAGTGAGGACAGGAGGGGAGAGACCCAGTACTTC. This translates into CASSEDRRGETQYF.

The chain uses TRBV5-6 and TRBJ2-1; 7 bases agree with TRBD1. V was clipped by 0 bases and J by 5 bases; unmatched bases: 8. Looked up from germline, CDR1 is SGHDT and CDR2 is YYEEEE. This CDR3 comprises 16 residues. The CDR3 bases are TGTGCCAGCAGCTTGGAGGGCAGGGGGATCGACAATGAGCAGTTCTTC. Protein: CASSLEGRGIDNEQFF.

The rearrangement joins TRBV30 to TRBJ1-2, with a possible D match to TRBD1 (6 bases). CDR3 size: 13 residues. Germline V CDR1 and CDR2: GTSNPN, SVGIG (reference sequence). Deletions cut 3 bases from V and 8 bases from J, with 16 bases between. This CDR3 is CAWSPSTGYGYTF. CDR3 in DNA: TGTGCCTGGAGCCCATCCACAGGGTACGGCTACACCTTC.

As regards this clone: One end of the junction is discordant with germline, which a read error may explain. The V call is TRBV7-9, the J call TRBJ1-4; 9 bases are shared with TRBD1. The CDR3 has 12 amino acids. Germline CDR1 is SEHNR and CDR2 is FQNEAQ (reference sequence). Here the CDR3 reads CASSLDRDRAVF. CDR3 DNA sequence: TGTGCCAGCAGCTTAGACCGGGACAGGGCCGTATTT.

J is TRBJ2-3 and V is TRBV29-1; TRBD2 aligns across 7 bases. Losses at the gene ends were 5 bases for V and 0 bases for J; bases not matched to a gene: 8. CDR1 SQVTM and CDR2 ANQGSEA come from the germline V gene. The CDR3 has 15 residues. The CDR3: CSVWLAVPSTDTQYF. The CDR3 bases are TGCAGCGTTTGGCTAGCGGTTCCTAGCACAGATACGCAGTATTTT.

The chain joins TRBV27 to TRBJ2-1, with 12 bases lining up with TRBD2. The CDR3 spans 22 residues. J was trimmed by 0 bases and V by 5 bases; bases with no gene match: 20. Germline V gives CDR1 MNHEY, CDR2 SMNVEV (reference sequence). CDR3: CASSLKAPASGGARTSYNEQFF. Written as DNA, the CDR3 is TGTGCCAGCAGTCTAAAGGCCCCCGCTAGCGGGGGGGCCAGAACCTCCTACAATGAGCAGTTCTTC.

This rearrangement joins TRBV28 to TRBJ1-5; 9 bases align to TRBD1. Germline CDR1 reads MDHEN; CDR2 reads SYDVKM. J was trimmed by 0 bases and V by 6 bases; bases with no gene match: 9. This CDR3 contains 17 residues. As DNA, the CDR3 is TGTGCCAGCAGAAACCGGGACAGGGCGTATAGCAATCAGCCCCAGCATTTT. This codes for CASRNRDRAYSNQPQHF.

V usage is TRBV7-2 and J usage is TRBJ2-1; 12 bases align to TRBD2. The CDR3 consists of 15 residues. The J segment lost 5 bases and the V segment lost 3 bases, leaving 2 bases of the junction unmatched. Germline V gives CDR1 SGHTA, CDR2 FQGNSA. Here the CDR3 DNA reads TGTGCCAGCAGCTTCGGACTAGCGGGGCACAATGAGCAGTTCTTC. Protein sequence: CASSFGLAGHNEQFF. The full variable domain, completed using reference TRBV7-2 and TRBJ2-1, is GAGVSQSPSNKVTEKGKDVELRCDPISGHTALYWYRQSLGQGLEFLIYFQGNSAPDKSGLPSDRFSAERTGGSVSTLTIQRTQQEDSAVYLCASSFGLAGHNEQFFGPGTRLTVL.